Listed below are T cell receptor beta chains from one sample, sequenced in a study of shared clonotypes between healthy human individuals. Measured with immunoSEQ multiplex PCR; TCRdb has only the in-frame clones, and not every one. The sample records about 2 million clones, over 85% being singletons. Material: naive CD4+ T cells sorted from blood. The receptors stem from a man in his late teens or twenties in good health. Each CDR3 is given with its conserved first and last residue. Each record gives: V gene, J gene, clone size, D gene, CDR3 DNA, CDR3 protein. D genes are given only for firm matches. Where a row states a size, it is once, few, many or the class of an expanded clone; other rows omit it.

TRBV19	TRBJ1-6	NA	NA	TGTGCCAGTAGTATAATGGGGTTTGGTTCACCCCTCCACTTT	CASSIMGFGSPLHF
TRBV27	TRBJ2-6	NA	NA	TGTGCCAGCAGTTTATTGACAGGCTCTGGGGCCAACGTCCTGACTTTC	CASSLLTGSGANVLTF
TRBV7-3	TRBJ1-1	NA	NA	TGTGCCAGCAGCTTAAGACCTACAGGGAAAGTTGAAGCTTTCTTT	CASSLRPTGKVEAFF
TRBV6-1	TRBJ1-6	NA	NA	TGTGCCAGCAGTGGGGGGCTATTACATAGCTCCTATAATTCACCCCTCCACTTT	CASSGGLLHSSYNSPLHF
TRBV7-6	TRBJ2-7	NA	NA	TGTGCCAGCAGCTTCAGAGGCTACGAGCAGTACTTC	CASSFRGYEQYF
TRBV19	TRBJ1-1	NA	TRBD1	TGTGCCAGTAGTAGAGGACAGGGAAACACTGAAGCTTTCTTT	CASSRGQGNTEAFF
TRBV25-1	TRBJ1-5	NA	TRBD1	TGTGCCAGCAGGGACAGGGATGATCAGCCCCAGCATTTT	CASRDRDDQPQHF
TRBV6-5	TRBJ1-1	NA	NA	TGTGCCAGCACTAATGGTGGGAACACTGAAGCTTTCTTT	CASTNGGNTEAFF
TRBV6-6	TRBJ1-3	NA	NA	TGTGCCAGCAGTTACTACCGGGGAAGGGACACCATATATTTT	CASSYYRGRDTIYF
TRBV6-1	TRBJ1-6	NA	NA	TGTGCCAGCAACCTGGGGTATTTGTATTCACCCCTCCACTTT	CASNLGYLYSPLHF
TRBV18	TRBJ2-2	NA	NA	TGTGCCAGCTCACCACGGGGAACCGGGGAGCTGTTTTTT	CASSPRGTGELFF
TRBV11-2	TRBJ1-1	NA	NA	TGTGCCAGCAGCTTATCAGGGGCAGAAGCTTTCTTT	CASSLSGAEAFF
TRBV6-1	TRBJ1-5	NA	NA	TGTGCCAGCAGTGATCAAGGATATAGCAATCAGCCCCAGCATTTT	CASSDQGYSNQPQHF
TRBV6-5	TRBJ1-3	NA	NA	TGTGCCAGCAGTCCAAGCGGACGAAACACCATATATTTT	CASSPSGRNTIYF
TRBV11-3	TRBJ2-2	NA	NA	TGTGCCAGCAAGGCAATGGGGAACACCGGGGAGCTGTTTTTT	CASKAMGNTGELFF
TRBV10-1	TRBJ2-2	NA	NA	TGCGCCAGCAGTGCGGCAGGGTCGCACGGGGAGCTGTTTTTT	CASSAAGSHGELFF
TRBV19	TRBJ1-6	few	NA	TGTGCCAGTAGTATAGCGAATTCACCCCTCCACTTT	CASSIANSPLHF
TRBV25-1	TRBJ1-1	once	NA	TGTGCCAGCTCTCAAGCGGATTACACTGAAGCTTTCTTT	CASSQADYTEAFF